The 6 T cell receptor beta chains below all came from one sample that was sequenced in a study of blood T cell repertoires in COVID-19. Generated by immunoSEQ multiplex PCR, the TCRdb table keeps only in-frame clones and is missing some. Counted here are some 400,000 clones, nearly 90% occurring once; the ten biggest clones make up about 7%. The sample comprised peripheral blood. The origin of the receptors is a man aged 18 to 30 with active or convalescent COVID-19.

This clone was recorded a few times. J is TRBJ2-7 and V is TRBV4-2; 10 bases match TRBD2. CDR1 is LGHNA and CDR2 is YNFKEQ in the germline V gene. The junction had 8 bases not matched to a gene; V was cut back by 0 bases and J by 3 bases. The CDR3 spans 17 residues. Here the CDR3 reads CASSQDMGGTSVYEQYF. CDR3 coding DNA: TGTGCCAGCAGCCAAGATATGGGCGGGACTAGCGTCTACGAGCAGTACTTC.

This clone was picked up one time. The chain carries TRBV6-2 or TRBV6-3 and TRBJ2-1; TRBD2 matches 8 bases. CDR3 length equals 13 residues. The ends lost 6 bases at V and 9 bases at J; junction bases unmatched: 7. In germline, CDR1 is MNHEY, CDR2 SVGEGT. The CDR3 reads CASSRGLDIEQFF. The CDR3, as DNA: TGTGCCAGCAGCCGGGGACTAGATATTGAGCAGTTCTTC.

The CDR3 nucleotides are TGTGCCAGCAGCCGAACTCAGGGGAATGGCTACACCTTC. Translating it yields CASSRTQGNGYTF. This rearrangement joins TRBV3-1 (or the pseudogene TRBV3-2) to TRBJ1-2, with D tentatively TRBD1 (6 bases). Germline assignment: CDR1 LGHDT and CDR2 YNNKEL (reference sequence). This CDR3 is 13 amino acids long. Trimming stripped 4 bases from V and 6 bases from J, with 12 bases between.

In this sample, this clone turned up once. The V call is TRBV15, the J call TRBJ2-1, with 8 bases matching TRBD1. This CDR3 is built from 16 residues. Germline V gene sequence: CDR1 LNHNV, CDR2 YYDKDF (reference sequence). The V gene end was trimmed by 1 base and the J gene end by 5 bases; junction bases not matched to a gene: 7. Here the CDR3 reads CATSRGPGQVDNEQFF. CDR3 DNA sequence: TGTGCCACCAGCAGAGGCCCGGGACAGGTGGACAATGAGCAGTTCTTC. Looking up the rest from reference TRBV15 and TRBJ2-1 gives the full variable domain: DAMVIQNPRYQVTQFGKPVTLSCSQTLNHNVMYWYQQKSSQAPKLLFHYYDKDFNNEADTPDNFQSRRPNTSFCFLDIRSPGLGDTAMYLCATSRGPGQVDNEQFFGPGTRLTVL.

V is TRBV5-1 and J is TRBJ1-6, with 7 bases that match TRBD1. From germline, CDR1 is SGHRS and CDR2 YFSETQ. The CDR3 contains 16 residues. V gave up 4 bases and J gave up 13 bases; unmatched junction bases: 17. The CDR3 DNA sequence: TGCGCCAGCAGCCCCGGACAGGAGGCAACTCACGTCCCCCTCCACTTT. Its translation: CASSPGQEATHVPLHF.

The chain combines TRBV5-4 with TRBJ1-2; a weak D match, TRBD1 (6 bases). This CDR3 has 13 amino acids. Trimming shortened V by 0 bases and J by 8 bases, and 11 bases separated the two germline ends. Germline V gene sequence: CDR1 SGHNT, CDR2 YYREEE (reference sequence). CDR3: CASSLARGRGYTF. As DNA, the CDR3 is TGTGCCAGCAGCTTGGCCAGGGGTCGGGGCTACACCTTC.